This T cell receptor (beta chain) was identified in a study of cytomegalovirus exposure and HLA in healthy donors. Study-wide results and caveats: Later examination showed HLA-associated TCR beta chains had greater clonal expansion than equally common others.

Regarding this clone: Its antigen is undetermined.

PCR used 60 Vbeta primers and 13 Jbeta primers. Clones were read by immunoSEQ multiplex PCR, and TCRdb kept only the in-frame ones, dropping some. The table records 100,000 to 120,000 clones, about 81% of them present only once. The clonotype originates from a man aged 25 to 40 in good health and CMV-seronegative. The sample was PBMCs.

CDR3 in amino acids: CASAGSTESPLHF. Written as DNA, the CDR3 is TGTGCCAGCGCAGGCAGTACCGAATCACCCCTCCACTTT. The chain combines TRBV18 with TRBJ1-6; D unresolved. This CDR3 is built from 13 residues. Per the germline V gene, CDR1 is KGHSH and CDR2 is LQKENI. Trimming took off 8 bases at V and 10 bases at J, with 15 bases between the two ends.